This TCR beta chain derives from a study of T cells after yellow fever vaccination. Overall study: Fractions with few cells were prepared using SMART-Seq v4 Ultra Low Input.

Study-wide points: Post-booster repertoires again held most primary-vaccination clones (96% CD4, 75% to 90% CD8).

At least ten counts were recorded for this clonotype. Its target is not known. V was pared by 1 base and J by 4 bases, with 2 bases between. The CDR3 sequence is 12 residues long. Template switching by 5'RACE produced TCR cDNA, adding a universal primer site and UMIs. TCRdb ran MiXCR on the 5' RACE reads and lists one entry per CDR3 protein. The sample holds under 250,000 distinct CDR3 sequences, 3% to 3.5% seen once. This sequence originates from a man aged 18 to 29 who received the YFV17D yellow fever vaccine. The V call is TRBV12-3 or TRBV12-4, the J call TRBJ1-3, with D uncertain. Sequencing was performed on CD4+ T cells sorted from PBMCs, taken 10 days after the yellow fever booster vaccination. The CDR3 loop reads CASSLGGNTIYF. For the CDR3, the DNA is TGTGCCAGCAGTTTAGGAGGAAACACCATATATTTT.